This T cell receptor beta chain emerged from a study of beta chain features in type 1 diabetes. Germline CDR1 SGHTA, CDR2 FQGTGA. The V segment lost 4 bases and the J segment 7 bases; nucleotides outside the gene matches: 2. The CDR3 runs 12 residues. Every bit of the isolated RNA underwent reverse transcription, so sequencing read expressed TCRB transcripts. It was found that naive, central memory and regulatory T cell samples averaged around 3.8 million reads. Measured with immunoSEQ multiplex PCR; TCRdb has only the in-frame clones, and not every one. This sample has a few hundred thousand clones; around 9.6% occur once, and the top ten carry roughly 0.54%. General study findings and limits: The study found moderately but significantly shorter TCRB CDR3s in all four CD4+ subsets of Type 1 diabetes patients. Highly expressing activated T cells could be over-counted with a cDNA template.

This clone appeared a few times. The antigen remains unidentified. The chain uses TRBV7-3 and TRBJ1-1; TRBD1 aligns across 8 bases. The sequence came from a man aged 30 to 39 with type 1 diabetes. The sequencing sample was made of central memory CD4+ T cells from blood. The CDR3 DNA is TGTGCCAGCAGCTCAGGACAGGGTGAAGCTTTCTTT. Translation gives CASSSGQGEAFF.